These 3 T cell receptor beta chains were all obtained from the same sample, sequenced in a study of OX40 agonist ivuxolimab in advanced cancers. The protocol was immunoSEQ multiplex PCR, while the TCRdb copy is restricted to in-frame clones and leaves out a portion. The profile shows 45,000 to 55,000 clones, around nine tenths of them singletons. Sequencing was performed on CD4+ or CD8+ T cells sorted from blood, taken in a trial of the OX40 agonist ivuxolimab. Receptors originate from an adult with an advanced solid tumor such as melanoma, head and neck, liver or kidney cancer.

The V call is TRBV7-6, the J call TRBJ1-1; D possibly corresponds to TRBD1 (5 bases). V dropped 5 bases and J dropped 0 bases, with 13 bases sitting between them. CDR1 is SGHVS and CDR2 is FNYEAQ in the germline V gene. This CDR3 contains 15 residues. CDR3 protein: CASSPRQNLNTEAFF. The CDR3 DNA is TGTGCCAGCAGCCCCCGACAGAACTTGAACACTGAAGCTTTCTTT.

The CDR3 coding sequence is TGTGCCAGCAGCCCATCCGGGACTAGCGTCACCGGGGAGCTGTTTTTT. Protein product: CASSPSGTSVTGELFF. This chain links TRBV9 with TRBJ2-2; the match to TRBD2 covers 10 bases. The CDR3 has 16 amino acids. With 4 bases clipped from V and 4 bases from J, the junction kept 7 bases outside the gene matches. CDR1 SGDLS and CDR2 YYNGEE come from the germline V gene. Drawing the rest from reference TRBV9 and TRBJ2-2, the complete variable domain is DSGVTQTPKHLITATGQRVTLRCSPRSGDLSVYWYQQSLDQGLQFLIQYYNGEERAKGNILERFSAQQFPDLHSELNLSSLELGDSALYFCASSPSGTSVTGELFFGEGSRLTVL.

This clone appeared a single time. The J gene is TRBJ1-2, the V gene TRBV28; no reliable D call. This CDR3 region has 14 residues. V gave up 1 base and J gave up 2 bases, with 8 bases separating them. Germline V gene lookup returns CDR1 MDHEN and CDR2 SYDVKM. CDR3 bases: TGTGCCAGCAGTTTATCGGGATTCAACTATGGCTACACCTTC. Its translation: CASSLSGFNYGYTF.